The 14 T cell receptor beta chains listed next were all sequenced from one sample in a study of blood T cell repertoires in COVID-19. Assay used: immunoSEQ multiplex PCR; TCRdb lists only in-frame clones, some missing. This table has 200,000 or so clones, 65% to 90% appearing once. The sequencing sample was made of peripheral blood. The receptor set was obtained from a human donor in a cohort sampled during active COVID-19.

The CDR3 spells CASSKAGGASSYNEQFF. The DNA of the CDR3 is TGTGCCAGCAGCAAAGCGGGCGGGGCCAGCTCCTACAATGAGCAGTTCTTC. The V and J genes are TRBV21-1 and TRBJ2-1; TRBD2 is taken as the D call from the table, unchecked against the DNA. TRBV21-1 corresponds to a pseudogene. This CDR3 has 17 residues.

The chain has TRBV3-1 (or the pseudogene TRBV3-2) and TRBJ2-1; D possibly corresponds to TRBD1 (6 bases). The CDR3 runs 16 residues. The ends were cut back, 0 bases at V and 1 base at J, with 10 bases in the middle. Germline values: CDR1 LGHDT, CDR2 YNNKEL (reference sequence). The chain's CDR3 is CASSQDEGVSYNEQFF. The CDR3 DNA is TGTGCCAGCAGCCAAGATGAGGGGGTTTCCTACAATGAGCAGTTCTTC.

This clone has a handful of counts. In DNA form, the CDR3 reads TGTGCCAGCAGCCCGGATCTAGCGGGATTAGCGTACGAGCAGTACTTC. Its translation is CASSPDLAGLAYEQYF. The chain links TRBV11-2 to TRBJ2-7, with TRBD2 matching 9 bases. This CDR3 has 16 residues. V shed 5 bases, J shed 4 bases, and the junction held 12 bases outside the gene matches. From germline, CDR1 is SGHAT and CDR2 FQNNGV.

The chain employs TRBV5-4 and TRBJ2-7; 8 nucleotides match TRBD1. Germline V gene lookup returns CDR1 SGHNT and CDR2 YYREEE (reference sequence). This CDR3 region has 15 residues. The V segment lost 0 bases and the J segment 6 bases; nucleotides outside the gene matches: 8. Written as DNA, the CDR3 is TGTGCCAGCAGCTTGGCCGGGACAGGAAGAAGCGAGCAGTACTTC. Encoded protein: CASSLAGTGRSEQYF.

The rearrangement joins TRBV6-6 to TRBJ1-3; 7 nucleotides agree with TRBD1. Germline V gene data show CDR1 as MNHNY and CDR2 as SVGAGI (reference sequence). The V and J ends lost 7 bases and 4 bases, in that order; junction bases with no gene match: 13. This CDR3 region has 16 residues. The CDR3 region has the DNA TGTGCCAGCAAACGGAGAACAGGGGATAAAGGAAACACCATATATTTT. This translates into CASKRRTGDKGNTIYF.

The V call is TRBV11-2, the J call TRBJ2-2; 7 bases match TRBD1. In germline, CDR1 is SGHAT, CDR2 FQNNGV. The CDR3 consists of 16 residues. With V trimmed by 0 bases and J by 13 bases, 14 bases remained unmatched. Here the CDR3 DNA reads TGTGCCAGCAGCTTAGAATTCGGGGATCAAGGGGGCGCGCTGTTTTTT. This sequence encodes CASSLEFGDQGGALFF.

The chain uses TRBV28 and TRBJ2-7; D might be TRBD1 (6 bases). Trimming took off 6 bases at V and 2 bases at J, with 20 bases between the two ends. This CDR3 region has 16 residues. Germline V lookup: CDR1 MDHEN, CDR2 SYDVKM. CDR3: CASSLMSGDKPYEQYF. CDR3 nucleotide sequence: TGTGCCAGCAGCCTCATGTCTGGGGACAAACCCTACGAGCAGTACTTC. Full variable domain (rest looked up from reference TRBV28 and TRBJ2-7): DVKVTQSSRYLVKRTGEKVFLECVQDMDHENMFWYRQDPGLGLRLIYFSYDVKMKEKGDIPEGYSVSREKKERFSLILESASTNQTSMYLCASSLMSGDKPYEQYFGPGTRLTVT.

The rearrangement joins TRBV24-1 to TRBJ1-5, with a weak D call TRBD1 (6 bases). This CDR3 has 15 residues. The V end was cut by 4 bases, the J end by 3 bases, with 12 bases between. Germline assignment: CDR1 KGHDR and CDR2 SFDVKD. The CDR3 DNA reads TGTGCCACCAGTGACCAACAGGGATTCAATCAGCCCCAGCATTTT. Amino acids: CATSDQQGFNQPQHF.

This clone was counted once. The V call is TRBV24-1, the J call TRBJ2-3, with D hard to call. Trimming stripped 4 bases from V and 4 bases from J, with 11 bases between. Germline CDR1 reads KGHDR; CDR2 reads SFDVKD. The CDR3 spans 14 residues. Here the CDR3 reads CATSDSGPPDTQYF. CDR3 bases: TGTGCCACCAGTGACTCCGGTCCACCAGATACGCAGTATTTT.

The rearrangement joins TRBV5-1 to TRBJ2-7; 13 bases align to TRBD2. The germline gives CDR1 SGHRS, CDR2 YFSETQ. J gave up 6 bases and V 4 bases, and 13 bases lay outside the gene matches. CDR3 length equals 17 residues. In DNA form, the CDR3 reads TGCGCCAGCAGCGACCCATCAACTAGCGGGAGGGCCGGCGAGCAGTACTTC. As protein: CASSDPSTSGRAGEQYF.

This clone was found a few times. The rearrangement links TRBV30 to TRBJ2-7, with 12 bases aligning to TRBD2. The CDR3 length is 18 residues. J gave up 7 bases and V 0 bases, and 16 bases lay outside the gene matches. CDR1 is GTSNPN and CDR2 is SVGIG in the germline V gene (reference sequence). The CDR3 region has the DNA TGTGCCTGGAGTGTACAAAGGCGACTAGCGGGAGAGAGAGGTGAGCAGTACTTC. Its translation is CAWSVQRRLAGERGEQYF.

J is TRBJ1-1 and V is TRBV4-1, with 11 bases aligning to TRBD1. In germline, CDR1 is MGHRA, CDR2 YSYEKL. CDR3 size: 16 residues. V lost 3 bases to trimming and J lost 5 bases; unmatched junction nucleotides: 8. The chain's CDR3 is CASSQLGTGGSTEAFF. In DNA, the CDR3 is TGCGCCAGCAGCCAGCTCGGGACAGGGGGGTCAACTGAAGCTTTCTTT.

V gene TRBV18 combines with J gene TRBJ2-7; 10 bases match TRBD2. The V segment lost 5 bases and the J segment 4 bases; nucleotides outside the gene matches: 5. This CDR3 spans 14 amino acids. The germline V gene has CDR1 KGHSH and CDR2 LQKENI. The CDR3 DNA sequence: TGTGCCAGCTCAGGACCTAGCGGGAGATACGAGCAGTACTTC. It is translated as CASSGPSGRYEQYF.

V usage is TRBV11-2 and J usage is TRBJ1-4, with a possible D match to TRBD1 (6 bases). CDR3 length equals 14 residues. Trimming removed 5 bases at V and 7 bases at J, with 14 bases between. Germline V gene lookup returns CDR1 SGHAT and CDR2 FQNNGV. The CDR3 protein is CASSRDRPSEKLFF. In DNA, the CDR3 is TGTGCCAGCAGCCGAGACAGGCCAAGTGAAAAACTGTTTTTT.